Below, 11 T cell receptor beta chains from the same sample are listed, as sequenced in a study of blood T cells in healthy people across ages. With a J-beta primer mix and a sample-barcoded 5' primer, a second PCR ran 7 to 11 cycles. TCRdb passed the 5' RACE reads through MiXCR, listing each CDR3 protein once. The sample lists approximately 760,000 distinct CDR3 sequences, around a quarter occurring once. This sample was also put to use in a study of T cells of mothers and their children.

The sample consisted of blood. The receptor source for this set is a boy younger than 18 in good health.

The V and J genes are TRBV20-1 and TRBJ2-5, with 13 bases matching TRBD2. Judging by the DNA end, TRBJ2-1 fits better; the J call may be wrong. Per the germline V gene, CDR1 is DFQATT and CDR2 is SNEGSKA (reference sequence). The CDR3 loop spans 15 amino acids. CDR3: CSASPIGLAGDEQFF. CDR3 bases: TGCAGTGCTAGTCCCATCGGACTAGCGGGAGATGAGCAGTTCTTC.

This clonotype was detected only a few times. V usage is TRBV4-3 and J usage is TRBJ2-7; the D is unclear. This CDR3 contains 15 residues. The germline CDR1 and CDR2 sequences are LGHNA and YSLEER. V shed 0 bases and J shed 5 bases, with 14 bases lying between them. The CDR3 is CASSQDLRVTNEQYF. Here the CDR3 DNA reads TGCGCCAGCAGCCAAGATCTCCGGGTCACCAACGAGCAGTACTTC.

V gene TRBV3-1 combines with J gene TRBJ2-7; D gene unclear. CDR1 LGHDT and CDR2 YNNKEL come from the germline V gene (reference sequence). V was cut by 4 bases and J by 2 bases, with 12 bases left in between. The CDR3 runs to 14 residues. The CDR3 spells CASSRMEQTYEQYF. As DNA, the CDR3 is TGTGCCAGCAGCCGAATGGAACAAACCTACGAGCAGTACTTC.

V usage is TRBV15 and J usage is TRBJ2-5, with D unclear. Germline assignment: CDR1 LNHNV and CDR2 YYDKDF (reference sequence). V was cut by 0 bases and J by 5 bases, with 4 bases left in between. This CDR3 comprises 12 residues. This CDR3 reads CATSRDWETQYF. The CDR3 bases are TGTGCCACCAGCAGAGACTGGGAGACCCAGTACTTC.

Only a few counts were recorded for this clonotype. The genes are TRBV19 and TRBJ1-1; D is ambiguous. Germline V gene sequence: CDR1 LNHDA, CDR2 SQIVND (reference sequence). The CDR3 consists of 13 residues. V shed 7 bases and J shed 1 base, with 10 bases lying between them. The CDR3 nucleotides are TGTGCCAGTAACAGATTCAAGAACACTGAAGCTTTCTTT. Amino acid sequence: CASNRFKNTEAFF. Complete variable domain (other parts from reference TRBV19 and TRBJ1-1): DGGITQSPKYLFRKEGQNVTLSCEQNLNHDAMYWYRQDPGQGLRLIYYSQIVNDFQKGDIAEGYSVSREKKESFPLTVTSAQKNPTAFYLCASNRFKNTEAFFGQGTRLTVV.

This chain links TRBV20-1 with TRBJ1-4, with D maybe TRBD1 (5 bases). Germline V gene sequence: CDR1 DFQATT, CDR2 SNEGSKA (reference sequence). This CDR3 comprises 14 residues. Trimming pared 1 base from V and 4 bases from J, leaving 10 bases between. The DNA of the CDR3 is TGCAGTGCTAGAGTCGCAGGGTATAATGAAAAACTGTTTTTT. This gives the protein CSARVAGYNEKLFF.

Note on this clonotype: Sequence at one end of the junction differs from germline and may be a read error. V gene TRBV28 combines with J gene TRBJ2-5; the match to TRBD2 covers 15 bases. The CDR3 length is 14 residues. Germline CDR1 and CDR2: MDHEN and SYDVKM. This CDR3 reads CASSPGLAGGVRFF. CDR3 DNA sequence: TGTGCCAGCAGTCCCGGACTAGCGGGAGGGGTACGGTTCTTC.

This clonotype was observed a few times. The CDR3 DNA follows: TGCAGCGTTGATAGCGGGGTTAGCACAGATACGCAGTATTTT. It codes for CSVDSGVSTDTQYF. V is TRBV29-1 and J is TRBJ2-3, with 8 bases fitting TRBD2. Trimming cost V 3 bases and J 0 bases; bases outside gene matches: 2. The CDR3 sequence is 14 residues long. The germline V gene encodes CDR1 SQVTM and CDR2 ANQGSEA.

This clonotype has just a few counts. The CDR3 loop reads CSVAEPGSSGANVLTF. CDR3 in DNA: TGCAGCGTAGCAGAACCAGGGAGCTCTGGGGCCAACGTCCTGACTTTC. The gene calls are TRBV29-1 and TRBJ2-6; TRBD1 or TRBD2 may be the D gene (5 bases each). Germline V gene data show CDR1 as SQVTM and CDR2 as ANQGSEA. Trimming shortened V by 6 bases and J by 0 bases, and 15 bases separated the two germline ends. CDR3 length: 16 residues.

The rearrangement links TRBV20-1 to TRBJ2-3; 8 positions match TRBD2. V lost 3 bases, J lost 1 base, and 6 bases stayed unmatched. The CDR3 is 15 amino acids. CDR1 is DFQATT and CDR2 is SNEGSKA in the germline V gene (reference sequence). Here the CDR3 DNA reads TGCAGTGCTAGTCCGGCTAGCGGGCGCACAGATACGCAGTATTTT. This translates into CSASPASGRTDTQYF.

This clonotype was seen more than once but under ten times. The chain has TRBV25-1 and TRBJ2-5; possibly TRBD1 for D (5 bases). The J call may be wrong; the DNA end is better matched by TRBJ2-7. CDR1 is MGHDK, CDR2 SYGVNS, per germline. This CDR3 comprises 14 residues. The CDR3 reads CATRPNQGFDEQYF. In nucleotides, the CDR3 is TGTGCCACCCGTCCGAACCAGGGTTTCGACGAGCAGTACTTC.